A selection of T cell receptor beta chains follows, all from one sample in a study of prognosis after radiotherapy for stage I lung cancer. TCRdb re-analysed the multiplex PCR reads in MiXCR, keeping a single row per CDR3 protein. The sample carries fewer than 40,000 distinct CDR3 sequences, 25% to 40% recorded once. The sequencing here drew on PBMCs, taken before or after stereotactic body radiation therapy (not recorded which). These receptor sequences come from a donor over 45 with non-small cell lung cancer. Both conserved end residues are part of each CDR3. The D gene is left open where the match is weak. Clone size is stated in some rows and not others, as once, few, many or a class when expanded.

TGTGCCAGCAGCTTAGGACTTGCCGACACTGAAGCTTTCTTT,CASSLGLADTEAFF,TRBV9,many,TRBJ1-1,NA
TGCGCCAGCAGCTTGGGGCAGTTTAGGAACACTGAAGCTTTCTTT,CASSLGQFRNTEAFF,TRBV5-1,many,TRBJ1-1,NA
TGTGCCAGTAGTCAACAAGGGGGCACTGAAGCTTTCTTT,CASSQQGGTEAFF,TRBV19,many,TRBJ1-1,NA
TGTGCCAGCAGCGTAGCCCCACAAGGGGACTACGGCCCAGATACGCAGTATTTT,CASSVAPQGDYGPDTQYF,TRBV9,many,TRBJ2-3,TRBD2
TGTGCCAGCAGCTTAGGAGGAGTTACCTACGAGCAGTACTTC,CASSLGGVTYEQYF,TRBV7-6,many,TRBJ2-7,NA
TGTGCCAGCAGAGGTAGTTTCAGCACAGATACGCAGTATTTT,CASRGSFSTDTQYF,TRBV12-3/TRBV12-4,many,TRBJ2-3,NA
TGTGCCAGCAGCTCCCCTCACTCCTACGAGCAGTACTTC,CASSSPHSYEQYF,TRBV6-1,many,TRBJ2-7,NA
TGTGCCAGCAGTTTAGTAGGTGGGGAGTACTTC,CASSLVGGEYF,TRBV27,NA,TRBJ2-7,NA
TGCGCCAGCAGCCAGGGTTTGGTTTCCTACGAGCAGTACTTC,CASSQGLVSYEQYF,TRBV5-1,many,TRBJ2-7,NA
TGCGCCAGCAGCTTATTCGGGACGGCCGCGAACACCGGGGAGCTGTTTTTT,CASSLFGTAANTGELFF,TRBV5-1,many,TRBJ2-2,NA
TGTGCCAGCAGTCGGAACTCCTACAATGAGCAGTTCTTC,CASSRNSYNEQFF,TRBV6-1,many,TRBJ2-1,NA
TGTGCCAGCAGGTTGACAGGGGGAAATGTGGAGACCCAGTACTTC,CASRLTGGNVETQYF,TRBV6-2/TRBV6-3,many,TRBJ2-5,TRBD1
TGCAGTGCTAGCCCCCCCGGGAGTCCCTACGAGCAGTACTTC,CSASPPGSPYEQYF,TRBV20-1,many,TRBJ2-7,NA
TGTGCCAGCAGCGTCGAACGCTCTAGCACAGATACGCAGTATTTT,CASSVERSSTDTQYF,TRBV5-4,NA,TRBJ2-3,NA
TGTGCCAGCAGCGCAGGGACTAGCGGGAGGTTCCACGAGCAGTACTTC,CASSAGTSGRFHEQYF,TRBV9,many,TRBJ2-7,TRBD2
TGTGCCAGCAGTCTTCAGGGTGGCAATCAGCCCCAGCATTTT,CASSLQGGNQPQHF,TRBV12-3/TRBV12-4,once,TRBJ1-5,NA
TGTGCCAGCAGTTCGGACAGCGAGACCCAGTACTTC,CASSSDSETQYF,TRBV12-3/TRBV12-4,many,TRBJ2-5,NA
TGTGCCAGTAGTACACAATTGGGCTCTGGAAACACCATATATTTT,CASSTQLGSGNTIYF,TRBV19,NA,TRBJ1-3,NA
TGCGCCAGCAGCCAACAAGGGCTGGGGACCCAGTACTTC,CASSQQGLGTQYF,TRBV4-1,NA,TRBJ2-5,NA
TGTGCCAGCTCACCCCCCGGGACAGCCTCCTACGAGCAGTACTTC,CASSPPGTASYEQYF,TRBV18,NA,TRBJ2-7,TRBD1
TGTGCCAGCGGCAAGCGGGAACTCTACGAGCAGTACTTC,CASGKRELYEQYF,TRBV6-1,many,TRBJ2-7,TRBD2
TGTGCCAGCAGTTCACTCAGGAACACTGAAGCTTTCTTT,CASSSLRNTEAFF,TRBV5-5,NA,TRBJ1-1,NA
TGTGCCAGCAGTGAAGCCGAGGGGGCGGGGACTGAAGCTTTCTTT,CASSEAEGAGTEAFF,TRBV6-2/TRBV6-3,few,TRBJ1-1,TRBD1
TGTGCCTTTAACGGGGTCGGCGGGGCCAACGTCCTGACTTTC,CAFNGVGGANVLTF,TRBV7-9,many,TRBJ2-6,NA
TGTGCCAGCAGCAGACAGGGGCGAGATTCATCTCTCCACTTT,CASSRQGRDSSLHF,TRBV6-1,NA,TRBJ1-6,TRBD1
TGCAGTGCTAGAGATGAGCGGCAAGAGACCCAGTACTTC,CSARDERQETQYF,TRBV20-1,many,TRBJ2-5,NA
TGTGCCAGCTCCTCCAGATTGAACACTGAAGCTTTCTTT,CASSSRLNTEAFF,TRBV11-2,many,TRBJ1-1,NA
TGTGCCAGCAGCTACGACTTGCTACGCGAGCAGTACTTC,CASSYDLLREQYF,TRBV5-4,few,TRBJ2-7,NA
TGTGCCAGCAGCGAAGGGGCGGTCTTGTTCTACAATGAGCAGTTCTTC,CASSEGAVLFYNEQFF,TRBV6-1,NA,TRBJ2-1,NA
TGTGCCAGTAGTATAGTGGGCAGCCAGCCTGAAGCTTTCTTT,CASSIVGSQPEAFF,TRBV19,many,TRBJ1-1,NA
TGTGCCAGCAGCTTATCCTACGGGAGGGCCATGGAGACCCAGTACTTC,CASSLSYGRAMETQYF,TRBV7-9,few,TRBJ2-5,TRBD2
TGTGCCAGTAGTATGGGGACAGGGGGACACGAGCAGTACTTC,CASSMGTGGHEQYF,TRBV19,many,TRBJ2-7,TRBD1
TGTGCCAGCAGCTTACAGGGTTCCGCAGATACGCAGTATTTT,CASSLQGSADTQYF,TRBV5-4,NA,TRBJ2-3,NA
TGTGCCAGCAGCGGGGGAAAGTTAGAAGAGACCCAGTACTTC,CASSGGKLEETQYF,TRBV9,few,TRBJ2-5,NA
TGCGCCAGCAGCCATAAAGCGGGAGAGTTTTTGGATACGCAGTATTTT,CASSHKAGEFLDTQYF,TRBV4-1,many,TRBJ2-3,TRBD2
TGCAGTGCTAGAGATCGGGGCAGGGTGGGGGACCAGTACTTC,CSARDRGRVGDQYF,TRBV20-1,many,TRBJ2-5,NA
TGCAGTGCTAGAGATCTGTTCTCGAGCTCCTACGAGCAGTACTTC,CSARDLFSSSYEQYF,TRBV20-1,many,TRBJ2-7,NA
TGTGCCTGGAGCGTCGGACTAGCGGGAGGGTTCGAGCAGTACTTC,CAWSVGLAGGFEQYF,TRBV30,many,TRBJ2-7,TRBD2
TGCGCCAGCAGCTTGGAAAGGAGAGAGACCCAGTACTTC,CASSLERRETQYF,TRBV5-1,many,TRBJ2-5,NA
TGTGCCAGCAGTTCACGGACAGGGGTCTCCTACGAGCAGTACTTC,CASSSRTGVSYEQYF,TRBV2,many,TRBJ2-7,TRBD1
TGTGCCAGCAGCGAAGCCGGGACAGGGGGTGGGGAGCAGTACTTC,CASSEAGTGGGEQYF,TRBV3-1,NA,TRBJ2-7,TRBD1
TGTGCCAGCAGCCAAGCGGGAGCGTTCACAGATACGCAGTATTTT,CASSQAGAFTDTQYF,TRBV3-1,many,TRBJ2-3,NA
TGTGCCAGCTCACCGGGCAGGGGACTCTCTGAAGCTTTCTTT,CASSPGRGLSEAFF,TRBV18,few,TRBJ1-1,NA
TGTGCCAGCAGTTTACCCCCCAGGGGGCTAGACACAGATACGCAGTATTTT,CASSLPPRGLDTDTQYF,TRBV28,many,TRBJ2-3,TRBD1
TGCGCCAGCAGCTCCGAACAAACCACACGGTCCGATGAGCAGTTCTTC,CASSSEQTTRSDEQFF,TRBV5-1,large,TRBJ2-1,NA
TGTGCCAGCTCACTGTTAGCGGACAATGAGCAGTTCTTC,CASSLLADNEQFF,TRBV18,few,TRBJ2-1,NA
TGCGCCAGCAGCCAAGAAACTACTACAGGGGTGAACACTGAAGCTTTCTTT,CASSQETTTGVNTEAFF,TRBV4-1,few,TRBJ1-1,TRBD1
TGTGCCACCAGCAGACCCCCAGGGAACACTGAAGCTTTCTTT,CATSRPPGNTEAFF,TRBV15,many,TRBJ1-1,NA
TGTGCCAGCAGCTCCCCGAGACAGGGAGTAAACATTCAGTACTTC,CASSSPRQGVNIQYF,TRBV11-2,many,TRBJ2-4,TRBD1
TGTGCCAGCAGTTTCCGGAGAACAACTAATGAAAAACTGTTTTTT,CASSFRRTTNEKLFF,TRBV12-3/TRBV12-4,many,TRBJ1-4,NA
TGTGCTAGTGGTGTTAGCGGTCCGAGAAATGAGCAGTTCTTC,CASGVSGPRNEQFF,TRBV12-5,many,TRBJ2-1,NA
TGTGCCAGCTCACCTGGGACGAACAACAATGAGCAGTTCTTC,CASSPGTNNNEQFF,TRBV18,many,TRBJ2-1,NA